Listed here are 3 T cell receptor beta chains from one sample, sequenced in a study of blood T cells in healthy people across ages. Next came a second PCR, run for about 6 to 12 cycles, which used a sample-barcoded 5' primer along with a J-beta primer mix. TCRdb itself ran the 5' RACE reads through MiXCR, one entry per CDR3 protein. The repertoire holds 1.5 million to 2 million distinct CDR3 sequences, with about 50% as singletons. Sequenced input: blood. The source of these receptors is a woman aged 40 to 50 in good health.

Worth noting for this clonotype: One junction end does not reproduce the germline sequence, and a read error may be involved. The J gene is TRBJ2-5, the V gene TRBV24-1, with D tentatively TRBD1 (6 bases). The CDR3 contains 16 residues. Germline V CDR1 and CDR2: KGHDR, SFDVKD. CDR3 in amino acids: CATSEIFGTNQETQYF. CDR3 sequence (DNA): TGTGCCACCAGTGAGATTTTCGGGACAAACCAGGAGACCCAGTACTTC.

This rearrangement joins TRBV29-1 to TRBJ2-3, with TRBD1 matching over 7 bases. The CDR3 contains 14 residues. The ends lost 2 bases at V and 4 bases at J; junction bases unmatched: 6. Looked up from germline, CDR1 is SQVTM and CDR2 is ANQGSEA. The CDR3 region is CSVEQTGNPDTQYF. The CDR3 DNA is TGCAGCGTTGAACAGACAGGGAATCCAGATACGCAGTATTTT.

The chain has TRBV7-2 and TRBJ1-2, with 11 bases fitting TRBD1. V trimming: 1 base; J trimming: 0 bases; junction bases outside the gene matches: 1. Germline CDR1 SGHTA, CDR2 FQGNSA. The CDR3 is 16 amino acids. CDR3 sequence reads: CASSLGDRGANYGYTF. In DNA form, the CDR3 reads TGTGCCAGCAGCTTAGGGGACAGGGGGGCTAACTATGGCTACACCTTC.